The TCR beta chain described here comes from a study of shared clonotypes between healthy human individuals. Overall study: The study used three CD4 naive, three CD4 memory, two CD8 naive and one CD8 memory plate per donor. Notes on the study in general: Blood alone was sampled, and tissue repertoires likely differ.

Only in-frame clones appear in the TCRdb table, and some are missing; sequencing was by immunoSEQ multiplex PCR. The sample consists of over a million clones, roughly 96% of them appearing once. About this clone itself: Its specificity is not known.

The J segment lost 4 bases and the V segment lost 10 bases, leaving 11 bases of the junction unmatched. The germline V gene encodes CDR1 MGHDK and CDR2 SYGVNS. This CDR3 is 15 amino acids long. Those who donated were healthy HIV-negative adults, with no recent acute infections or vaccinations reported. Nashville, Tennessee was home to all donors, who were Caucasian adults. This rearrangement joins TRBV25-1 to TRBJ2-1; 9 positions match TRBD2. This receptor was taken from a man younger than 40 in good health. Sample: naive CD4+ T cells sorted from blood. Subset of the sample: CD45RA+ positively selected. CDR3 region: CATSQGLAEYNEQFF. The CDR3 DNA follows: TGTGCCACGTCCCAGGGACTAGCCGAATACAATGAGCAGTTCTTC.